This T cell receptor (beta chain) was sequenced during a study of human T cells and chemical hapten exposure. CDR3 size: 13 residues. The V gene's germline CDR1 is SEHNR and CDR2 FQNEAQ (reference sequence). V was pared by 2 bases and J by 0 bases, with 3 bases between. MiXCR was run by TCRdb on the 5' RACE reads, yielding one entry per CDR3 protein. In the table there are roughly 82,000 distinct CDR3 sequences, about 16% of which are singletons. The authors extracted total RNA from unfractionated whole blood. Only a few counts were recorded for this clonotype. The clonotype was recovered from a female donor in good health. The chain uses TRBV7-9 and TRBJ2-3, with D hard to call. The CDR3 coding sequence is TGTGCCAGCAGCTTACTGAGCACAGATACGCAGTATTTT. Translated: CASSLLSTDTQYF.